The T cell receptor beta chain under discussion was sequenced for a study of T cells expressing NK-cell markers (dated by TCRdb to about 2020). General notes on the study: Seven to nine donors provided sorted CD3+CD56+NKG2C+, CD3+CD56+NKG2C- and CD3+CD56-NKG2C+ T-cell subsets, whose TCR beta-chain repertoires were profiled. Among the eight sequenced donors, seven were HCMV-seropositive and one was HCMV-seronegative. Randomly selected healthy volunteers, three men and five women, were used as the eight sequenced donors. The libraries were sequenced on Illumina HiSeq 2000/2500, MiSeq or NextSeq, producing 2 x 150 bp reads.

To note about this clonotype: Which antigen it targets is not known.

For sequencing, an Illumina HiSeq 2000 was employed. The TCR beta cDNA libraries were made using 5'RACE template switching, a step that added both a universal primer site and unique molecular identifiers. cDNA synthesis was primed from the TCR beta constant segment, followed by two successive PCR amplification steps. The source study handled its data this way. MIGEC was used to demultiplex reads and group reads by UMI, and MiTCR was used to assemble and quantify clonotypes. To exclude erroneous sequences, only TCR cDNA sequences supported by at least two reads were retained. The tcR package was used for downstream repertoire analysis, with clonotypes matched between fractions based on CDR3 nucleotide sequence plus V segment. VDJmatch was used to annotate antigen specificity against VDJdb, with one amino acid substitution allowed in CDR3. After reprocessing by TCRdb, each CDR3 protein sequence is one entry, and no DNA is given. TCRdb, not the original authors, processed these V and J calls. The sample's clone listing holds approximately 150,000 distinct CDR3 sequences. Of the sample, about a fifth is held by the ten largest clones.

A commercial ELISA kit detecting HCMV-specific IgG in serum was used to determine HCMV serostatus. Ficoll density gradient centrifugation was used to isolate peripheral blood mononuclear cells from blood. The CDR3, cysteine through phenylalanine, is 17 amino acids long. The DNA is not on file. General findings and caveats noted by the study authors: Those dominant clonotypes were again the most abundant among CD3+CD56-NKG2C+ cells in a few donors, at roughly 25-65%. In several donors, the dominant CD3+CD56+NKG2C+ clonotypes were among the top 10 CD8+ clonotypes and accounted for about 1.0-7.0% of CD8+ T cells. Whether the expanded NKG2C-expressing T cell clones were specific for HCMV antigens was left unclear.

This TCR was recovered from a woman aged 18-69 years in good health. The V and J genes are TRBV12-3 or TRBV12-4 and TRBJ1-5; the TCRdb call, TRBD1, lacks DNA for checking. The material sequenced was blood T cells: a sorted CD56 or NKG2C T cell subset, CD4+ or CD8+ T cells, or bulk PBMC T cells (not recorded which). The CDR3 protein is CASSLSMGHISNQPQHF.